This is a list of T cell receptor beta chains from one sample in a study of CD8+ T cells in alopecia areata. The table came from immunoSEQ multiplex PCR; TCRdb's copy has only in-frame clones and leaves some out. Of around 97,000 clones in the sample, just over 85% are singletons; the top ten hold around 10%. Sequenced here: CD8+ T cells sorted from blood, sampled around week 31, from a patient treated with tofacitinib. The source of these receptors is a human donor with alopecia areata. Both conserved end residues are part of each CDR3. D genes are given only for firm matches. Clone size appears in some rows only: once, few, many, or a class for an expanded clone.

abundance,d_gene,j_gene,v_gene,CDR3nt,CDR3aa
.,.,TRBJ1-2,TRBV5-1,TGCGCCAGCAGCTTGATGGACAGACCAACATTC,CASSLMDRPTF
.,.,TRBJ2-7,TRBV11-3,TGTGCCAGCAGCCCGGACAGTACCTACGAGCAGTACTTC,CASSPDSTYEQYF
.,TRBD2,TRBJ2-1,TRBV6-5,TGTGCCAGCAGTTACTCGACAAGCGGGGGGAACAATGAGCAGTTCTTC,CASSYSTSGGNNEQFF
.,TRBD2,TRBJ2-1,TRBV10-2,TGCGCCAGCAGTGATCGGGGCGGGAGGGTGGATGAGCAGTTCTTC,CASSDRGGRVDEQFF
.,.,TRBJ1-1,TRBV5-1,TGCGCCAGCAGCACTGGACAAGGCCAGAACACTGAAGCTTTCTTT,CASSTGQGQNTEAFF
once,.,TRBJ1-1,TRBV29-1,TGCAGCGCAAGTCAGGGCATGAACACTGAAGCTTTCTTT,CSASQGMNTEAFF
.,.,TRBJ1-4,TRBV11-2,TGTGCCAGCAGCCCACCCGACAGTAATGAAAAACTGTTTTTT,CASSPPDSNEKLFF
.,.,TRBJ2-7,TRBV7-9,TGTGCCAGCAGCTCAGCCCGACACGACCCCTACGAGCAGTACTTC,CASSSARHDPYEQYF
.,TRBD1,TRBJ2-2,TRBV7-9,TGTGCCACCTCGGACAGGGGGTCCGCCGGGGAGCTGTTTTTT,CATSDRGSAGELFF
.,TRBD2,TRBJ2-7,TRBV11-2,TGTGCCAGCAGCTCGGGACTAGCGAACTCCTACGAGCAGTACTTC,CASSSGLANSYEQYF
.,.,TRBJ1-1,TRBV6-6,TGTGCCAGCAGTTACGGAGGGAACACTGAAGCTTTCTTT,CASSYGGNTEAFF
.,TRBD1,TRBJ1-2,TRBV10-3,TGTGCCATCATGGGACAGGAAGTCTATGGCTACACCTTC,CAIMGQEVYGYTF
few,TRBD2,TRBJ2-1,TRBV5-1,TGCGCCAGCAGCTTGACTAGCGGCGATTCCTACAATGAGCAGTTCTTC,CASSLTSGDSYNEQFF
few,TRBD2,TRBJ2-2,TRBV7-9,TGTGCCAGCAGCGGCGCCGGGCTAGCGGGGTCTAACACCGGGGAGCTGTTTTTT,CASSGAGLAGSNTGELFF
few,.,TRBJ2-2,TRBV6-1,TGTGCCAGCAGGGGGCCGTGGGAGCTGTTTTTT,CASRGPWELFF
.,.,TRBJ1-1,TRBV7-6,TGTGCCAGCAGCTTAGCGCGCCCGGGGGTTGGCACTGAAGCTTTCTTT,CASSLARPGVGTEAFF
.,.,TRBJ2-7,TRBV4-1,TGCGCCAGCAGAGCGACAACAAGCTACGAGCAGTACTTC,CASRATTSYEQYF
once,.,TRBJ2-3,TRBV7-8,TGTGCCAGCAGCTTACTGGGGTCGGGCACAGATACGCAGTATTTT,CASSLLGSGTDTQYF
.,TRBD1,TRBJ2-4,TRBV29-1,TGCAGCCCTGGGGGGACAGGACTAGCCAAAAACATTCAGTACTTC,CSPGGTGLAKNIQYF
.,.,TRBJ1-1,TRBV7-3,TGTGCCAGCAGCCAGGTTGTTGTGGGGAAGGACACTGAAGCTTTCTTT,CASSQVVVGKDTEAFF
.,TRBD1,TRBJ2-7,TRBV6-1,TGTGCCAGCAGTGAAAAGGACAGGGTAGCCGAGCAGTACTTC,CASSEKDRVAEQYF
.,.,TRBJ2-2,TRBV5-1,TGCGCCAGCAGGGGGGAGTTCTTGACCGGGGAGCTGTTTTTT,CASRGEFLTGELFF
.,.,TRBJ2-2,TRBV29-1,TGCAGCGTTCAAAGCCTCACCGGGGAGCTGTTTTTT,CSVQSLTGELFF
once,.,TRBJ2-5,TRBV6-1,TGTGCCAGCAGTGGGCGAGAGGGAACCCAGTACTTC,CASSGREGTQYF
.,TRBD2,TRBJ2-1,TRBV5-1,TGCGCCAGCAGCTTTTCACTAGCGGGAGACCGCTACAATGAGCAGTTCTTC,CASSFSLAGDRYNEQFF
.,.,TRBJ2-1,TRBV7-9,TGTGCCAGCAGCTTAGAATTTTCGCGTAATGAGCAGTTCTTC,CASSLEFSRNEQFF
.,.,TRBJ1-1,TRBV10-2,TGCGCCAGCAGTGAGAGCTCAGGAGCCATGAACACTGAAGCTTTCTTT,CASSESSGAMNTEAFF
.,TRBD2,TRBJ2-1,TRBV29-1,TGCAGCGTGAGCGGGAGGAAAATCAATGAGCAGTTCTTC,CSVSGRKINEQFF
.,TRBD1,TRBJ1-6,TRBV7-9,TGTGCCAGCAGCGGGACAGATAATAATTCACCCCTCCACTTT,CASSGTDNNSPLHF
.,.,TRBJ1-5,TRBV2,TGTGCCAGCAGTGAAGGCACAGATCAGCCCCAGCATTTT,CASSEGTDQPQHF